These 25 T cell receptor beta chains share one sample of origin, sequenced in a study of response to subunit inactivated influenza vaccine. TCRdb reanalysed the RT-PCR reads using MiXCR and keeps one entry per CDR3 protein. The sample shows some 500,000 distinct CDR3 sequences, roughly 27% of them seen only once. The sequencing here drew on CD4+ T cells sorted from PBMCs, taken approximately 5 days after vaccination. The receptors were sampled from a man in his forties or fifties who received an inactivated influenza vaccine.

This clonotype was seen only a few times. The V gene is TRBV4-2, the J gene TRBJ2-4; D perhaps matches TRBD2 (5 bases). The CDR3 has 17 residues. Germline CDR1 is LGHNA and CDR2 is YNFKEQ. V dropped 0 bases and J dropped 4 bases, with 16 bases sitting between them. The CDR3 protein is CASSQDEFLRGKNIQYF. CDR3 DNA sequence: TGTGCCAGCAGCCAAGATGAGTTCTTACGGGGAAAAAACATTCAGTACTTC.

This rearrangement joins TRBV20-1 to TRBJ2-2, with D uncertain. The V and J ends lost 0 bases and 8 bases respectively, with 22 bases between them. CDR3 length: 17 residues. The V gene's germline CDR1 is DFQATT and CDR2 SNEGSKA (reference sequence). The CDR3 sequence is CSARDALRALQRGELFF. For the CDR3, the DNA is TGCAGTGCTAGAGATGCACTCCGGGCTCTGCAGAGGGGGGAGCTGTTTTTT.

The sample holds a few counts of this clonotype. V gene TRBV20-1 combines with J gene TRBJ2-1; D is ambiguous. This CDR3 region has 15 residues. The germline V gene encodes CDR1 DFQATT and CDR2 SNEGSKA (reference sequence). V was pared by 3 bases and J by 9 bases, with 21 bases between. Here the CDR3 reads CSASGRSDLGVEQFF. DNA of the CDR3: TGCAGTGCTAGTGGCAGAAGCGACCTTGGAGTTGAGCAGTTCTTC.

V is TRBV5-4 and J is TRBJ2-2; TRBD1 is a possible D gene (5 bases). Germline CDR1 reads SGHNT; CDR2 reads YYREEE (reference sequence). Between the trimmed V and J ends, which lost 5 bases and 1 base, there was a span of 12 bases. This CDR3 has 15 residues. The DNA of the CDR3 is TGTGCCAGCAGTCGACAGAGAGGGAACACCGGGGAGCTGTTTTTT. This translates into CASSRQRGNTGELFF.

The chain links TRBV5-1 to TRBJ1-2; D unresolved. With 3 bases removed from V and 4 bases from J, the gap between germline ends came to 13 bases. CDR3 size: 14 residues. Germline V CDR1 and CDR2: SGHRS, YFSETQ. The CDR3 spells CASSYEDGLYGYTF. The CDR3 region has the DNA TGCGCCAGCAGCTACGAGGACGGACTCTATGGCTACACCTTC. The full variable domain, its missing parts supplied by reference TRBV5-1 and TRBJ1-2, is KAGVTQTPRYLIKTRGQQVTLSCSPISGHRSVSWYQQTPGQGLQFLFEYFSETQRNKGNFPGRFSGRQFSNSRSEMNVSTLELGDSALYLCASSYEDGLYGYTFGSGTRLTVV.

The rearrangement joins TRBV5-1 to TRBJ2-2; no clear D gene. Trimming shortened V by 2 bases and J by 2 bases, and 16 bases separated the two germline ends. From germline, CDR1 is SGHRS and CDR2 YFSETQ. The CDR3 consists of 17 residues. DNA for the CDR3: TGCGCCAGCAGCTTAAGCTCTCCCGCAACTAACACCGGGGAGCTGTTTTTT. It encodes CASSLSSPATNTGELFF. The full variable domain, with the rest looked up from reference TRBV5-1 and TRBJ2-2, is KAGVTQTPRYLIKTRGQQVTLSCSPISGHRSVSWYQQTPGQGLQFLFEYFSETQRNKGNFPGRFSGRQFSNSRSEMNVSTLELGDSALYLCASSLSSPATNTGELFFGEGSRLTVL.

This clonotype was seen many times. V is TRBV12-3 or TRBV12-4 and J is TRBJ1-4; 7 positions match TRBD1. Unmatched junction bases numbered 3, after V lost 3 bases and J lost 5 bases. This CDR3 has 14 residues. CDR3 DNA: TGTGCCAGCAGTTTGGGACAGTGGAATGAAAAACTGTTTTTT. Its translation is CASSLGQWNEKLFF.

The chain carries TRBV20-1 and TRBJ2-2; D is possibly TRBD1 (7 bases). V lost 2 bases, J lost 6 bases, and 13 bases lay in between. The CDR3 is made up of 14 amino acids. Germline V lookup: CDR1 DFQATT, CDR2 SNEGSKA (reference sequence). This CDR3 is CSARRQGGPGELFF. The DNA for the CDR3 is TGCAGTGCTAGACGACAGGGAGGCCCCGGGGAGCTGTTTTTT.

This clonotype was picked up a small number of times. This chain connects TRBV6-1 to TRBJ2-1; 10 positions match TRBD2. The CDR3 is made up of 14 amino acids. J gave up 6 bases and V 9 bases, and 8 bases lay outside the gene matches. Germline V gives CDR1 MNHNS, CDR2 SASEGT. The CDR3 loop is CASKKAGGRNEQFF. The CDR3 bases are TGTGCCAGTAAAAAAGCGGGGGGGCGCAATGAGCAGTTCTTC.

This clonotype was seen only a few times. At one end, the junction sequence differs from germline, possibly due to a read error. The chain is built from TRBV7-2 and TRBJ1-2, with 8 bases that match TRBD1. This CDR3 contains 14 residues. Germline CDR1 SGHTA, CDR2 FQGNSA. CDR3: CASRLDRGGYGYTF. The CDR3 nucleotides read TGTGCCAGCAGATTAGACAGGGGAGGTTATGGCTACACCTTC.

This clonotype was found a few times. This sequence joins TRBV28 and TRBJ2-7, with D perhaps matching TRBD2 (5 bases). CDR1 is MDHEN and CDR2 is SYDVKM in the germline V gene. V was cut by 4 bases and J by 1 base, with 11 bases left in between. The CDR3 totals 14 residues. The CDR3 region is CASSSPGVSYEQYF. CDR3 coding DNA: TGTGCCAGCAGTTCCCCCGGGGTATCCTACGAGCAGTACTTC.

The sample holds many counts of this clonotype. The chain has TRBV7-2 and TRBJ1-6; a possible D gene is TRBD1 (6 bases). V was pared by 1 base and J by 9 bases, with 13 bases between. This CDR3 is built from 15 residues. Germline V gene lookup returns CDR1 SGHTA and CDR2 FQGNSA. The CDR3 DNA follows: TGTGCCAGCAGCTTAGGACAGGTGGTAGGTTCACCCCTCCACTTT. It translates to CASSLGQVVGSPLHF.

The chain uses TRBV20-1 and TRBJ1-6, with 7 nucleotides matching TRBD1. This CDR3 contains 14 residues. Germline V gene lookup returns CDR1 DFQATT and CDR2 SNEGSKA (reference sequence). The V and J ends lost 1 base and 6 bases, in that order; junction bases with no gene match: 3. CDR3 nucleotide sequence: TGCAGTGCTAGAGTTCCAGGGGGTAATTCACCCCTCCACTTT. This sequence encodes CSARVPGGNSPLHF.

The chain links TRBV20-1 to TRBJ2-1; D is uncertain. V was pared by 6 bases and J by 7 bases, with 19 bases between. Germline V lookup: CDR1 DFQATT, CDR2 SNEGSKA (reference sequence). The length of the CDR3 is 14 residues. CDR3 in DNA: TGCAGTGCAATTTCATTGGAACCCTTAAATGAGCAGTTCTTC. Its translation is CSAISLEPLNEQFF.

The chain has TRBV20-1 and TRBJ2-3; 12 nucleotides align to TRBD2. CDR1 and CDR2 from the germline V gene are DFQATT and SNEGSKA (reference sequence). The V and J ends lost 0 bases and 5 bases, in that order; junction bases with no gene match: 3. CDR3 length: 15 amino acids. CDR3 DNA: TGCAGTGCTAGAGAAGAGGGACTAGCGGGAGATACGCAGTATTTT. This sequence encodes CSAREEGLAGDTQYF.

This clonotype was counted between two and nine times. The chain joins TRBV29-1 to TRBJ2-1; 8 positions agree with TRBD1. This CDR3 has 17 residues. V was pared by 7 bases and J by 0 bases, with 14 bases of the junction left unmatched. The germline V gene has CDR1 SQVTM and CDR2 ANQGSEA. The CDR3 DNA follows: TGCAGCGGGTTGGACAGGGACGCCCAAGTCTCCTACAATGAGCAGTTCTTC. This sequence encodes CSGLDRDAQVSYNEQFF.

In its sample, this clonotype was seen a few times. CDR3 sequence reads: CAISGTGGDLSGANVLTF. CDR3 DNA sequence: TGTGCCATCAGCGGGACGGGGGGTGATCTCTCTGGGGCCAACGTCCTGACTTTC. The chain links TRBV10-3 to TRBJ2-6; TRBD2 matches at 7 bases. Losses at the gene ends were 6 bases for V and 0 bases for J; bases not matched to a gene: 11. Germline CDR1 reads ENHRY; CDR2 reads SYGVKD. This CDR3 comprises 18 residues.

This clonotype turned up a few times. The chain couples TRBV7-2 to TRBJ2-2; D remains unclear. This CDR3 is built from 14 residues. CDR1 is SGHTA, CDR2 FQGNSA, per germline. V gave up 5 bases and J gave up 6 bases, with 13 bases separating them. CDR3 coding DNA: TGTGCCAGCAGCCGGGTTCGGGTGGCCGGGGAGCTGTTTTTT. Amino acids: CASSRVRVAGELFF.

This clonotype has a handful of counts. The chain links TRBV5-1 to TRBJ2-3, with D maybe TRBD2 (7 bases). Germline V gene sequence: CDR1 SGHRS, CDR2 YFSETQ. The V end was cut by 0 bases, the J end by 4 bases, with 15 bases between. The CDR3 is 16 residues long. The CDR3 DNA is TGCGCCAGCAGCTTGGAAAGGGGGGGGTACGCAGATACGCAGTATTTT. As protein: CASSLERGGYADTQYF.

The chain carries TRBV28 and TRBJ2-7, with TRBD2 matching 9 bases. CDR1 and CDR2 (germline): MDHEN, SYDVKM. The CDR3 runs to 16 residues. V lost 2 bases, J lost 3 bases, and 8 bases stayed unmatched. The CDR3 region is CASSLRTSAAIYEQYF. The CDR3 DNA reads as TGTGCCAGCAGTTTACGGACTAGCGCAGCCATCTACGAGCAGTACTTC. Full variable domain (remainder filled in from reference TRBV28 and TRBJ2-7): DVKVTQSSRYLVKRTGEKVFLECVQDMDHENMFWYRQDPGLGLRLIYFSYDVKMKEKGDIPEGYSVSREKKERFSLILESASTNQTSMYLCASSLRTSAAIYEQYFGPGTRLTVT.

J is TRBJ1-2 and V is TRBV20-1; no reliable D call. This CDR3 region has 13 residues. Per the germline V gene, CDR1 is DFQATT and CDR2 is SNEGSKA (reference sequence). V lost 4 bases and J lost 2, with 11 bases in between. CDR3: CSATTLGNYGYTF. The DNA for the CDR3 is TGCAGTGCTACAACTCTAGGGAACTATGGCTACACCTTC.

The CDR3 DNA follows: TGTGCCAGCTCACTGAATCAGGGGGATGCTGGAAACACCATATATTTT. Its translation is CASSLNQGDAGNTIYF. The chain couples TRBV18 to TRBJ1-3; 7 bases map to TRBD1. Germline V lookup: CDR1 KGHSH, CDR2 LQKENI. The CDR3 length is 16 residues. After removal of 4 bases from V and 2 bases from J, the junction contained 8 bases not matched to a gene.

This clonotype was seen only a few times. The genes are TRBV4-2 and TRBJ1-5; TRBD1 is a possible D gene (5 bases). The germline gives CDR1 LGHNA, CDR2 YNFKEQ. This CDR3 spans 15 amino acids. The germline V and J ends were trimmed by 4 bases and 7 bases, with 17 bases remaining between them. The DNA of the CDR3 is TGTGCCAGCAGCCTCGGCGACAGCGGTAGACAGCCCCAGCATTTT. Protein product: CASSLGDSGRQPQHF.

This chain connects TRBV6-2 or TRBV6-3 to TRBJ2-6; D gene ambiguous. V shed 7 bases and J shed 0 bases, with 10 bases lying between them. Looked up from germline, CDR1 is MNHEY and CDR2 is SVGEGT. CDR3 length: 15 amino acids. The CDR3 spells CASTPGLSGANVLTF. The CDR3 DNA sequence: TGTGCCAGCACCCCCGGCCTCTCTGGGGCCAACGTCCTGACTTTC.

The table lists this clonotype with a few counts. The chain joins TRBV29-1 to TRBJ1-1; D is unresolved. V lost 3 bases, J lost 1 base, and 12 bases lay in between. The CDR3 extends over 14 amino acids. Germline V CDR1 and CDR2: SQVTM, ANQGSEA. The CDR3 DNA follows: TGCAGCGTTGAGAGTTTGAGAAAGAACACTGAAGCTTTCTTT. This translates into CSVESLRKNTEAFF.